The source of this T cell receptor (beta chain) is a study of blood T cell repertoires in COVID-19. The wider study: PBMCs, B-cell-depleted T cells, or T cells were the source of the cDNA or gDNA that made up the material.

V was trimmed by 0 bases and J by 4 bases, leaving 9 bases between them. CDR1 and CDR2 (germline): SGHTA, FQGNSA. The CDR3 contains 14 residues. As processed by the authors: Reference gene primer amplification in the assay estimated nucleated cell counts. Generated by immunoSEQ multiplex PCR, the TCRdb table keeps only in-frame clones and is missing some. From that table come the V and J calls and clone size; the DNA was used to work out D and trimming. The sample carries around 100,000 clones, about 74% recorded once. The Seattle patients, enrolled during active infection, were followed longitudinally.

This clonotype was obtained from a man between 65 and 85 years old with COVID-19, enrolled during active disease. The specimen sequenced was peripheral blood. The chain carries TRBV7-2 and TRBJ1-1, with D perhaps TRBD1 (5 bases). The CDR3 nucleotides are TGTGCCAGCAGCTTAGCCAGAAGGGGCACTGAAGCTTTCTTT. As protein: CASSLARRGTEAFF.